This note documents a single T cell receptor (beta chain) sequence. Its antigen is currently unknown. These data belong to a study of blood T cells in healthy people across ages. Notes on the study in general: Long-lived and aged donors differed, with more naive CD4+ cells and higher diversity in the long-lived. Investigators viewed diversity estimates from one million T cells as underestimates, the study reported.

Each donor's blood draw was roughly 10 milliliters of peripheral blood. The authors ran a second PCR of about 7 to 11 cycles using a sample-barcoded 5' primer and a J-beta primer mix. A single record per CDR3 protein comes from TCRdb applying MiXCR to the 5' RACE reads. This table has about 1.4 million distinct CDR3 sequences, almost 60% appearing once. The CDR3 runs 15 residues. V lost 0 bases to trimming and J lost 7 bases, with 12 bases between them. The specimen sequenced was blood. The sequence was obtained from a man younger than 35 in good health. The V call is TRBV12-3 or TRBV12-4, the J call TRBJ2-2, with D perhaps TRBD1 or TRBD2 (6 bases each). DNA of the CDR3: TGTGCCAGCAGTTTAGCGTTCGGGGGCGGCGGGGAGCTGTTTTTT. This codes for CASSLAFGGGGELFF.